The clone carrying this T cell receptor beta chain was counted only a few times. What it binds is unknown. This entry is derived from a study of cytomegalovirus exposure and HLA in healthy donors. 60 Vbeta and 13 Jbeta primers were used in PCR. Only in-frame clones appear in the TCRdb table, and some are missing; sequencing was by immunoSEQ multiplex PCR. The sample carries approximately 100,000 clones, almost 80% recorded once. Study-level results: In an earlier analysis, about 87% or about 30%: the productive usage of most TCR beta V segments. Many donors shared some public TCRs, even though most TCR sequences were rare.

The receptor was isolated from a man aged 50 to 59 in good health and CMV-seropositive. The sequencing sample was made of PBMCs.

The CDR3 reads CASSLAWTGGQETQYF. The CDR3 region has the DNA TGTGCCAGCAGCTTAGCGTGGACAGGGGGCCAGGAGACCCAGTACTTC. This sequence joins TRBV7-6 and TRBJ2-5; 11 bases are a match to TRBD1. Losses at the gene ends were 0 bases for V and 5 bases for J; bases not matched to a gene: 5. The CDR3 loop spans 16 amino acids. Germline CDR1 SGHVS, CDR2 FNYEAQ. The complete variable domain, with remaining parts taken from reference TRBV7-6 and TRBJ2-5, reads GAGVSQSPRYKVTKRGQDVALRCDPISGHVSLYWYRQALGQGPEFLTYFNYEAQQDKSGLPNDRFSAERPEGSISTLTIQRTEQRDSAMYRCASSLAWTGGQETQYFGPGTRLLVL.